This T cell receptor (beta chain) was identified in a study of T cells in tumors after PD-1 blockade. Whole-study context: No patient had prior checkpoint blockade, systemic immunosuppression, or radiotherapy within 4 weeks.

Turning to this clone: The antigen is undetermined.

The study, taken as a whole, reports: Some novel exhausted tumor clones appeared in pre-treatment blood, suggesting peripheral recruitment.

Genomic DNA template from tumor biopsies or peripheral blood, roughly 550 ng to 6,004 ng input. This CDR3 is built from 13 residues. Between the trimmed V and J ends, which lost 4 bases and 7 bases, there was a span of 11 bases. Germline V lookup: CDR1 SEHNR, CDR2 FQNEAQ (reference sequence). Sequencing used immunoSEQ multiplex PCR; TCRdb keeps in-frame clones, though not all of them. The sample consists of approximately 63,000 clones, over 65% of them appearing once. This specimen consisted of PBMCs, obtained after anti-PD-1 treatment. This TCR was sampled from a human donor with basal cell carcinoma. This chain links TRBV7-9 with TRBJ2-1; D is unresolved. CDR3 sequence: CASSSRIGNEQFF. Here the CDR3 DNA reads TGTGCCAGCAGCTCAAGGATCGGGAATGAGCAGTTCTTC.